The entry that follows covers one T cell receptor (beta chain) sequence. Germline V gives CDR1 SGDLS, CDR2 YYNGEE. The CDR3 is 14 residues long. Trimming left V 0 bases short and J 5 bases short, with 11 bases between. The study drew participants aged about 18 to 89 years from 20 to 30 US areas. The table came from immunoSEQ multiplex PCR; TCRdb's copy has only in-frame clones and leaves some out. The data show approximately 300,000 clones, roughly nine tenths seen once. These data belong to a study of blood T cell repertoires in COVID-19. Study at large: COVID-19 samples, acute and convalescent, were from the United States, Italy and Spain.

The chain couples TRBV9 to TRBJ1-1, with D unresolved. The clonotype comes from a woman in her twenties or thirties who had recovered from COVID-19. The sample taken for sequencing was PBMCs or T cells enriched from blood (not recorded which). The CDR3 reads CASSVEEVGTEAFF. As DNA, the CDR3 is TGTGCCAGCAGCGTAGAGGAGGTGGGGACTGAAGCTTTCTTT.